This paragraph covers one T cell receptor (beta chain) sequence. This entry is derived from a study of CD8 T cells in Susac syndrome. Germline trimming cut 5 bases from V and 5 bases from J; bases unmatched to any gene: 2. Germline CDR1 is MNHNY and CDR2 is SVGAGI (reference sequence). The CDR3 spans 13 residues. Random hexamers primed reverse transcription of about 0.45 to 1 ug RNA. In TCRdb, the immunoSEQ multiplex PCR reads were re-called with MiXCR into one record per CDR3 protein. The sample has 150,000 to 200,000 distinct CDR3 sequences, over 85% seen once. The source of this sequence is a human donor in good health. The rearrangement links TRBV6-6 to TRBJ1-4, with 7 positions matching TRBD1. Sequenced input: CD4+ T cells from PBMCs. The chain's CDR3 is CASSKQGNEKLFF. CDR3 nucleotides: TGTGCCAGCAGTAAACAGGGGAATGAAAAACTGTTTTTT.